This T cell receptor beta chain came from a study of response to subunit inactivated influenza vaccine (dated by TCRdb to the late 2010s). Looking at the study overall: To follow how T cells responded to a trivalent subunit inactivated influenza vaccine, the researchers relied on deep quantitative profiling of the T cell receptor repertoire. Here is what the overall study found, with its caveats: The authors suggested that each seasonal influenza vaccination may recruit only a limited number of new T cells.

The library was generated by RT-PCR. Sequencing used an Illumina HiSeq 2500. Clones were called with MiXCR by TCRdb after fastp trimmed the public reads at Q25, and only in-frame beta chains were retained. Records with the same CDR3 protein are collapsed into one entry carrying the most frequent genes and DNA. Here the sample has more than 450,000 distinct CDR3 sequences; about 12% occur a single time. Jointly, the top ten make up 10% of the sample. The cysteine opens and the phenylalanine closes a CDR3 of 15 amino acids. Only the CDR3 region is kept as DNA, spanning 45 bases read in frame from base 1. Germline trimming amounts to 4 bases on V and 3 bases on J, with 5 as the count of junction bases outside the gene matches. The germline V gene (reference sequence) supplies CDR1 LNHNV and CDR2 YYDKDF. Notes on this clonotype: The antigen this receptor binds is unknown. Base qualities were left out, and no much larger clone turns up one base away.

The sequence was collected from a man aged 50-59 years who received an inactivated influenza vaccine. Donor details come from another sample of the same person, matched by shared clones. The V and J genes are TRBV15 and TRBJ2-1; 8 bases in the middle match TRBD1. The material was PBMCs from blood, obtained on the day of vaccination. The CDR3 amino acid sequence is: CATSIGQGYYNEQFF. The bases read TGTGCCACCAGCATAGGACAGGGCTACTACAATGAGCAGTTCTTC.